This T cell receptor beta chain was recorded in a study of blood T cell repertoires in COVID-19. On the study more broadly: Some COVID-19 samples were acute and others convalescent; all came from the United States, Italy and Spain. From T cells, B-cell-depleted T cells, or PBMCs came the material, which was cDNA or gDNA.

Original processing methods: Amplification of reference gene primers was used by the study to estimate nucleated cell counts. The method was immunoSEQ multiplex PCR; TCRdb's version includes in-frame clones alone and lacks a portion of them. V and J calls and clone size are those listed in that table; D and trimming were worked out from the DNA. The sample lists approximately 99,000 clones, around 74% occurring once. The CDR3 runs to 14 residues. V lost 9 bases, J lost 6 bases, and 17 bases lay in between. Germline V gene data show CDR1 as LNHDA and CDR2 as SQIVND (reference sequence). Sequencing used peripheral blood. The chain has TRBV19 and TRBJ2-2; perhaps TRBD1 as D (5 bases). The receptor comes from an elderly woman with active or convalescent COVID-19. CDR3 coding DNA: TGTGCCAGCCAGGGCGCATGGCTCCCCGGGGAGCTGTTTTTT. It codes for CASQGAWLPGELFF. Based on the CDR3 plus reference TRBV19 and TRBJ2-2, the full variable domain is DGGITQSPKYLFRKEGQNVTLSCEQNLNHDAMYWYRQDPGQGLRLIYYSQIVNDFQKGDIAEGYSVSREKKESFPLTVTSAQKNPTAFYLCASQGAWLPGELFFGEGSRLTVL.